A selection of T cell receptor beta chains follows, all from one sample in a study of response to subunit inactivated influenza vaccine. TCRdb ran MiXCR on the RT-PCR reads and lists one entry per CDR3 protein. The sample lists under 200,000 distinct CDR3 sequences, around 10% occurring once. Sequences were derived from CD8+ T cells sorted from PBMCs, sampled roughly 24 months after vaccination. The receptor set was obtained from a man between 50 and 75 years old who received an inactivated influenza vaccine. Each CDR3 is given with its conserved first and last residue. Each record gives: J gene, V gene, clone size, D gene, CDR3 protein, CDR3 DNA. A D gene is named only where the DNA matches it firmly. Size is stated for part of the rows, as once, few or many counts, or as a class when the clone is expanded.

J: TRBJ2-7; V: TRBV6-5; size: NA; D: TRBD2; CDR3: CASSSVAGLPYEQYF; DNA: TGTGCCAGCAGTTCGGTAGCGGGCCTTCCCTACGAGCAGTACTTC
J: TRBJ2-3; V: TRBV4-2; size: NA; D: NA; CDR3: CASSQDQLANWGTQYF; DNA: TGTGCCAGCAGCCAAGATCAGCTAGCGAATTGGGGTACGCAGTATTTT
J: TRBJ2-3; V: TRBV7-9; size: NA; D: TRBD1; CDR3: CASTPGTGDTDTQYF; DNA: TGTGCCAGCACGCCCGGGACAGGGGACACAGATACGCAGTATTTT
J: TRBJ2-2; V: TRBV12-3/TRBV12-4; size: many; D: NA; CDR3: CASNYADGTGELFF; DNA: TGTGCCAGCAACTACGCTGATGGGACCGGGGAGCTGTTTTTT
J: TRBJ2-3; V: TRBV7-8; size: NA; D: NA; CDR3: CASSTGARIAGFGTWNTQYF; DNA: TGTGCCAGCAGTACAGGGGCGCGAATAGCGGGGTTCGGGACATGGAATACGCAGTATTTT
J: TRBJ2-1; V: TRBV29-1; size: many; D: TRBD2; CDR3: CSVGGLATDNEQFF; DNA: TGCAGCGTTGGTGGACTAGCAACCGACAATGAGCAGTTCTTC
J: TRBJ2-7; V: TRBV5-1; size: NA; D: TRBD1; CDR3: CASNPGTGLYEQYF; DNA: TGCGCCAGCAACCCCGGGACAGGGTTATACGAGCAGTACTTC
J: TRBJ2-1; V: TRBV29-1; size: NA; D: NA; CDR3: CSVGEGLNEQFF; DNA: TGCAGCGTTGGGGAAGGGTTGAATGAGCAGTTCTTC
J: TRBJ2-3; V: TRBV20-1; size: NA; D: TRBD2; CDR3: CSASGTSGGAPDTQYF; DNA: TGCAGTGCCTCCGGGACTAGCGGGGGGGCCCCAGATACGCAGTATTTT
J: TRBJ1-1; V: TRBV10-3; size: few; D: NA; CDR3: CAISVLGGRLGEAFF; DNA: TGTGCCATCAGTGTGCTTGGTGGGCGCCTTGGTGAAGCTTTCTTT
J: TRBJ1-2; V: TRBV6-2/TRBV6-3; size: many; D: TRBD1; CDR3: CASSSSDRGWRHGYTF; DNA: TGTGCCAGCAGCTCATCTGACAGGGGTTGGAGGCATGGCTACACCTTC
J: TRBJ1-1; V: TRBV2; size: NA; D: NA; CDR3: CASSEALPTGEAFF; DNA: TGTGCCAGCAGTGAAGCGCTTCCGACAGGAGAAGCTTTCTTT
J: TRBJ2-3; V: TRBV7-6; size: many; D: NA; CDR3: CASSRGPVGTDTQYF; DNA: TGTGCCAGCAGCCGCGGGCCAGTGGGCACAGATACGCAGTATTTT
J: TRBJ2-2; V: TRBV4-1; size: few; D: NA; CDR3: CASSQEPGISLGAGELFF; DNA: TGCGCCAGCAGCCAAGAGCCAGGGATTAGCCTTGGGGCCGGGGAGCTGTTTTTT
J: TRBJ1-1; V: TRBV9; size: NA; D: NA; CDR3: CASSVEGNLNTEAFF; DNA: TGTGCCAGCAGCGTAGAAGGAAATTTGAACACTGAAGCTTTCTTT
J: TRBJ1-4; V: TRBV20-1; size: many; D: NA; CDR3: CSARGGYGNEKLFF; DNA: TGCAGTGCTAGAGGAGGCTACGGTAATGAAAAACTGTTTTTT
J: TRBJ2-3; V: TRBV20-1; size: few; D: NA; CDR3: CSAETSGVGTDTQYF; DNA: TGCAGTGCTGAGACCTCGGGGGTCGGCACAGATACGCAGTATTTT
J: TRBJ2-1; V: TRBV14; size: many; D: NA; CDR3: CASSHAPGLGTYNEQFF; DNA: TGTGCCAGCAGCCATGCACCGGGACTCGGTACCTACAATGAGCAGTTCTTC
J: TRBJ1-1; V: TRBV7-8; size: medium-sized; D: NA; CDR3: CASSLEMGTEAFF; DNA: TGTGCCAGCAGCTTAGAGATGGGGACTGAAGCTTTCTTT
J: TRBJ2-1; V: TRBV24-1; size: few; D: TRBD1; CDR3: CATSRDRTYNEQFF; DNA: TGTGCCACCAGCCGGGACAGGACCTACAATGAGCAGTTCTTC
J: TRBJ2-1; V: TRBV12-3/TRBV12-4; size: many; D: NA; CDR3: CASNRGMGLGQYNEQFF; DNA: TGTGCCAGCAATAGGGGAATGGGGCTGGGACAATACAATGAGCAGTTCTTC
J: TRBJ2-1; V: TRBV28; size: NA; D: NA; CDR3: CASSPLPRAHTNEQFF; DNA: TGTGCCAGCAGTCCCTTGCCCCGGGCCCACACGAATGAGCAGTTCTTC
J: TRBJ2-5; V: TRBV18; size: few; D: NA; CDR3: CASSPPEWPRQETQYF; DNA: TGTGCCAGCTCACCACCGGAGTGGCCCAGACAAGAGACCCAGTACTTC
J: TRBJ2-1; V: TRBV4-3; size: NA; D: TRBD2; CDR3: CASSQRLAVGEQFF; DNA: TGCGCCAGCAGCCAAAGACTAGCGGTCGGTGAGCAGTTCTTC
J: TRBJ1-4; V: TRBV4-3; size: many; D: NA; CDR3: CASSQDNTGSVATNEKLFF; DNA: TGCGCCAGCAGCCAAGATAACACAGGGTCGGTCGCAACTAATGAAAAACTGTTTTTT
J: TRBJ2-7; V: TRBV5-1; size: few; D: TRBD2; CDR3: CASSPGTSGTIYEQYF; DNA: TGCGCCAGCAGCCCGGGGACTAGCGGGACCATCTACGAGCAGTACTTC
J: TRBJ2-7; V: TRBV18; size: few; D: NA; CDR3: CASSPGYLDEQYF; DNA: TGTGCCAGCTCACCCGGATACCTCGACGAGCAGTACTTC
J: TRBJ2-1; V: TRBV7-2; size: few; D: TRBD1; CDR3: CASSLGQGLDLIEQFF; DNA: TGTGCCAGCAGCTTAGGACAGGGGCTCGATCTGATTGAGCAGTTCTTC
J: TRBJ2-1; V: TRBV15; size: NA; D: TRBD2; CDR3: CATSRDRLAGGYNEQFF; DNA: TGTGCCACCAGCAGAGACCGTCTGGCGGGGGGGTACAATGAGCAGTTCTTC
J: TRBJ2-5; V: TRBV7-2; size: NA; D: TRBD2; CDR3: CASSLYGGASETQYF; DNA: TGTGCCAGCAGCTTATACGGGGGGGCGAGTGAGACCCAGTACTTC
J: TRBJ2-2; V: TRBV15; size: NA; D: NA; CDR3: CATSREVLGTANTGELFF; DNA: TGTGCCACCAGCAGAGAAGTCCTGGGGACCGCGAACACCGGGGAGCTGTTTTTT
J: TRBJ1-1; V: TRBV28; size: NA; D: NA; CDR3: CASTLGRHLSEAFF; DNA: TGTGCCAGCACCCTTGGCAGACACCTATCTGAAGCTTTCTTT
J: TRBJ2-2; V: TRBV6-2/TRBV6-3; size: NA; D: TRBD1; CDR3: CASSYLTGPGELFF; DNA: TGTGCCAGCAGTTACCTGACAGGGCCAGGGGAGCTGTTTTTT
J: TRBJ2-5; V: TRBV5-1; size: NA; D: TRBD2; CDR3: CASSLRGGPEETQYF; DNA: TGCGCCAGCAGCTTGCGGGGGGGCCCCGAAGAGACCCAGTACTTC
J: TRBJ2-7; V: TRBV18; size: NA; D: TRBD1; CDR3: CASSPIGSRTGVYEQYF; DNA: TGTGCCAGCTCACCCATCGGGTCCCGGACAGGGGTCTACGAGCAGTACTTC
J: TRBJ2-7; V: TRBV15; size: few; D: TRBD2; CDR3: CATSSRGGSSYEQYF; DNA: TGTGCCACCAGCAGCCGGGGAGGGAGCTCCTACGAGCAGTACTTC
J: TRBJ2-7; V: TRBV7-3; size: NA; D: TRBD2; CDR3: CASSLGSGTQQYF; DNA: TGTGCCAGCAGCTTGGGTAGCGGGACGCAGCAGTACTTC
J: TRBJ2-3; V: TRBV6-2/TRBV6-3; size: few; D: NA; CDR3: CASRGSEGTFGADTQYF; DNA: TGTGCCAGCAGGGGTTCAGAGGGGACTTTTGGGGCAGATACGCAGTATTTT
J: TRBJ1-3; V: TRBV12-3/TRBV12-4; size: few; D: NA; CDR3: CASRSVGGSGNTIYF; DNA: TGTGCCAGCAGGTCCGTGGGGGGGTCTGGAAACACCATATATTTT
J: TRBJ2-1; V: TRBV6-5; size: few; D: TRBD2; CDR3: CASSYGTSGTYEQFF; DNA: TGTGCCAGCAGCTATGGGACTAGCGGGACCTATGAGCAGTTCTTC
J: TRBJ1-4; V: TRBV9; size: few; D: NA; CDR3: CASSVKGGTNEKLFF; DNA: TGTGCCAGCAGCGTGAAGGGGGGCACTAATGAAAAACTGTTTTTT
J: TRBJ2-3; V: TRBV20-1; size: NA; D: NA; CDR3: CSATGLDVPTDTQYF; DNA: TGCAGTGCTACAGGCCTCGACGTTCCCACAGATACGCAGTATTTT
J: TRBJ1-1; V: TRBV4-1; size: many; D: NA; CDR3: CASSSYRDSNTEAFF; DNA: TGCGCCAGCAGCTCATACAGGGATTCGAACACTGAAGCTTTCTTT
J: TRBJ2-3; V: TRBV7-6; size: few; D: NA; CDR3: CASSPQTGSDTQYF; DNA: TGTGCCAGCAGCCCTCAGACAGGTTCCGATACGCAGTATTTT
J: TRBJ2-2; V: TRBV11-2; size: NA; D: TRBD1; CDR3: CASSLSGTGGPGELFF; DNA: TGTGCCAGCAGCTTATCTGGGACAGGGGGTCCCGGGGAGCTGTTTTTT
J: TRBJ2-7; V: TRBV20-1; size: NA; D: NA; CDR3: CSARDGGLEQYF; DNA: TGCAGTGCTAGAGATGGGGGGCTTGAGCAGTACTTC
J: TRBJ1-6; V: TRBV27; size: NA; D: NA; CDR3: CASSTAPFSPLHF; DNA: TGTGCCAGCAGTACCGCTCCTTTTTCACCCCTCCACTTT
J: TRBJ1-1; V: TRBV2; size: NA; D: TRBD1; CDR3: CASSDQGAITEAFF; DNA: TGTGCCAGCAGTGACCAGGGGGCCATCACTGAAGCTTTCTTT
J: TRBJ2-7; V: TRBV28; size: few; D: TRBD1; CDR3: CASSPQTGVSYEQYF; DNA: TGTGCCAGCAGCCCGCAGACAGGGGTCTCATACGAGCAGTACTTC
J: TRBJ1-5; V: TRBV27; size: NA; D: NA; CDR3: CASGTGSEGQPQHF; DNA: TGTGCCAGCGGAACCGGGTCCGAGGGGCAGCCCCAGCATTTT
J: TRBJ2-7; V: TRBV4-3; size: few; D: TRBD1; CDR3: CASSQDKGQHLSYEQYF; DNA: TGCGCCAGCAGCCAAGATAAGGGACAGCACCTCTCCTACGAGCAGTACTTC
J: TRBJ2-3; V: TRBV5-1; size: NA; D: NA; CDR3: CASSLGETSTDTQYF; DNA: TGCGCCAGCAGCTTGGGTGAGACTAGCACAGATACGCAGTATTTT
J: TRBJ2-2; V: TRBV28; size: NA; D: NA; CDR3: CASSHGPNTGELFF; DNA: TGTGCCAGCAGCCATGGCCCGAACACCGGGGAGCTGTTTTTT
J: TRBJ2-3; V: TRBV12-3/TRBV12-4; size: few; D: NA; CDR3: CASSTTGFTDTQYF; DNA: TGTGCCAGCAGCACCACAGGGTTCACAGATACGCAGTATTTT
J: TRBJ1-1; V: TRBV4-3; size: many; D: NA; CDR3: CASSQGPRANTEAFF; DNA: TGCGCCAGCAGCCAGGGACCCAGGGCGAACACTGAAGCTTTCTTT
J: TRBJ2-1; V: TRBV29-1; size: many; D: NA; CDR3: CSVTWGGSYNEQFF; DNA: TGCAGCGTGACTTGGGGAGGCTCCTACAATGAGCAGTTCTTC